This TCR beta chain is drawn from a study of blood T cell repertoires in COVID-19. Background on the study: The samples span acute and convalescent COVID-19 from the United States, Italy and Spain. Sources were T cells, B-cell-depleted T cells, or PBMCs; the material itself was cDNA or gDNA.

Profiled with immunoSEQ multiplex PCR; TCRdb holds only in-frame clones, not every one. This sample carries about 150,000 clones, over 90% of them seen once, and the ten largest clones take around 0.5%. The sequenced sample was peripheral blood. The TCR originated in a man aged 50 to 59 with acute or convalescent COVID-19.

CDR3 protein: CAWSVYPWDRGRGDYGYTF. CDR3 bases: TGTGCCTGGAGTGTATACCCTTGGGACAGGGGCCGGGGGGACTATGGCTACACCTTC. This sequence joins TRBV30 and TRBJ1-2, with 10 nucleotides matching TRBD1. Per germline, CDR1 GTSNPN and CDR2 SVGIG (reference sequence). V lost 0 bases and J lost 3; bases outside the gene matches: 16. The CDR3 is 19 amino acids.